Described below is a single TCR beta chain sequence and its context. This clone's antigen is unknown. Base qualities are missing; no much larger clone stands one base away. This record comes from a study of T cell changes during pregnancy in multiple sclerosis (dated 2019 in TCRdb). Study-level background: In women with multiple sclerosis, the researchers looked at how the T cell repertoire shifted as pregnancy progressed.

The method was the immunoSEQ multiplex PCR assay. Drawn from immuneACCESS, this table holds only the in-frame rearrangements with V and J called that TCRdb kept. Clones are partly lost; checked studies trace under half to an unresolved V gene and leave the rest unexplained. This sample has about 73,000 clones in its table, and around 94% of those were observed once. The ten most abundant clones make up less than 3.5% of the sample. Trimming takes 5 bases from V and 4 bases from J, and the germline ends sit 14 bases apart. The CDR3 runs 14 residues from the cysteine to the phenylalanine. The sequence is cut down to CDR3 DNA, 42 bases in frame from base 1. The germline V gene encodes CDR1 MNHEY and CDR2 SVGAGI.

This receptor was obtained from a female donor in good health, enrolled as a control in a pregnancy study. The receptor chain draws on TRBV6-5 and TRBJ1-1; 5 matching bases give a weak D call of TRBD1. The specimen was peripheral blood, collected in the third trimester of pregnancy. The bases are TGTGCCAGCAGTGACGACGGGGGGTCCACTGAAGCTTTCTTT. It specifies CASSDDGGSTEAFF.